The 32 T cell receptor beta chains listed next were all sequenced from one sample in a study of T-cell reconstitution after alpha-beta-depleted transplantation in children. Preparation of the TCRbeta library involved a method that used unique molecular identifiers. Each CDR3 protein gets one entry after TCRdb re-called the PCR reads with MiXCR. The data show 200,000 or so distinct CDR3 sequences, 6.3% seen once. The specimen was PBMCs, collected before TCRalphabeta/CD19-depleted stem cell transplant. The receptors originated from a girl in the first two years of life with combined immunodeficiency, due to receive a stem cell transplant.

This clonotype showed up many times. The CDR3 region has the DNA TGCAGCGTTGAAGATACGGGCACTGAAGCTTTCTTT. Translation gives CSVEDTGTEAFF. This sequence joins TRBV29-1 and TRBJ1-1, with D uncertain. Trimming removed 0 bases at V and 4 bases at J, with 6 bases between. The CDR3 runs to 12 residues. In germline, CDR1 is SQVTM, CDR2 ANQGSEA. Full variable domain (rest looked up from reference TRBV29-1 and TRBJ1-1): SAVISQKPSRDICQRGTSLTIQCQVDSQVTMMFWYRQQPGQSLTLIATANQGSEATYESGFVIDKFPISRPNLTFSTLTVSNMSPEDSSIYLCSVEDTGTEAFFGQGTRLTVV.

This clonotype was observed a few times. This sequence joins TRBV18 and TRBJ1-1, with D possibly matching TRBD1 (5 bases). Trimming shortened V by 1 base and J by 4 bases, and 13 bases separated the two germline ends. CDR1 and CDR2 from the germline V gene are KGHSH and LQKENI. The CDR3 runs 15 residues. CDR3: CASSPQTQGGTEAFF. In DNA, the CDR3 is TGTGCCAGCTCACCACAAACCCAGGGAGGCACTGAAGCTTTCTTT.

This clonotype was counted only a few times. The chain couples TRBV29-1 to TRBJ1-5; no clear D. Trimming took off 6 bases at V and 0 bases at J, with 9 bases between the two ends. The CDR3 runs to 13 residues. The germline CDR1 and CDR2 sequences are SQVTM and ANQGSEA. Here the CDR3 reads CSVGINSNQPQHF. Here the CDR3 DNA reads TGCAGCGTCGGGATTAATAGCAATCAGCCCCAGCATTTT.

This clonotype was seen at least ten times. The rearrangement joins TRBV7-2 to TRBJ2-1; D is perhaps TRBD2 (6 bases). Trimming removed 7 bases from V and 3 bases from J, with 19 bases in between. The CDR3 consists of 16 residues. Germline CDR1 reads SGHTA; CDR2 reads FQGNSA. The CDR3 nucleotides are TGTGCCAGCAACCCGAGCCCGGGACTTAACTACAATGAGCAGTTCTTC. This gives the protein CASNPSPGLNYNEQFF.

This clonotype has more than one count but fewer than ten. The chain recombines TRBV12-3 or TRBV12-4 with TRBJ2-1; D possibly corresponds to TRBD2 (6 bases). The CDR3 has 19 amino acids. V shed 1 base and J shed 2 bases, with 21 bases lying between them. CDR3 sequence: CASSLERGWRGVTYNEQFF. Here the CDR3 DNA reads TGTGCCAGCAGTTTAGAACGGGGTTGGCGCGGGGTAACCTACAATGAGCAGTTCTTC.

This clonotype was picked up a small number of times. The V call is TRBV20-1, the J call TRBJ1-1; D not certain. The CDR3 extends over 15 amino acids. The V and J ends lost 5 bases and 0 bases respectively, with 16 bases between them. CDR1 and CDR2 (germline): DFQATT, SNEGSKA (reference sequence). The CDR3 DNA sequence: TGCAGTGCTCCCTCCCCAAACAGTTTGAACACTGAAGCTTTCTTT. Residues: CSAPSPNSLNTEAFF.

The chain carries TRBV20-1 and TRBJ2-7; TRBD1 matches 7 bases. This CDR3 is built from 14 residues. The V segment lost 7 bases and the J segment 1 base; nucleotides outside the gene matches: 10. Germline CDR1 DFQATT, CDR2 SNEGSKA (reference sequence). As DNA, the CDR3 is TGCAGTGGAATAAGCCGACAGGGTTCCTACGAGCAGTACTTC. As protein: CSGISRQGSYEQYF.

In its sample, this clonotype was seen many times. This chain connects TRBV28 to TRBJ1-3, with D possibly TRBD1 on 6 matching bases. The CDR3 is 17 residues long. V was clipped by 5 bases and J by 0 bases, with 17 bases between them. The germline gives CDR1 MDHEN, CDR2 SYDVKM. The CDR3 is CASSLRRQVLSGNTIYF. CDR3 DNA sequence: TGTGCCAGCAGTCTCCGAAGACAGGTTCTCTCTGGAAACACCATATATTTT. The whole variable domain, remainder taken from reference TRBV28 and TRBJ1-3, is DVKVTQSSRYLVKRTGEKVFLECVQDMDHENMFWYRQDPGLGLRLIYFSYDVKMKEKGDIPEGYSVSREKKERFSLILESASTNQTSMYLCASSLRRQVLSGNTIYFGEGSWLTVV.

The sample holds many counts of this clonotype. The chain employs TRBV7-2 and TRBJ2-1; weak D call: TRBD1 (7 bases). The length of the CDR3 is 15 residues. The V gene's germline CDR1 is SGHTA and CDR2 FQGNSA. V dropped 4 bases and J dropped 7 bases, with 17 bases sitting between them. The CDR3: CASSSTGTSMNEQFF. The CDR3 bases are TGTGCCAGCAGCTCGACAGGGACTTCGATGAATGAGCAGTTCTTC.

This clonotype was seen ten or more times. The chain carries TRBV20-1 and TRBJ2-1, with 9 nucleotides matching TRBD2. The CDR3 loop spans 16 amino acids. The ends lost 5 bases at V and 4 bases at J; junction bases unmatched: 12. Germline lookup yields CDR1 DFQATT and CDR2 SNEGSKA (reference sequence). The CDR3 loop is CSAPYLLAGPYNEQFF. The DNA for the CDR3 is TGCAGTGCTCCATACCTCCTAGCGGGACCTTACAATGAGCAGTTCTTC.

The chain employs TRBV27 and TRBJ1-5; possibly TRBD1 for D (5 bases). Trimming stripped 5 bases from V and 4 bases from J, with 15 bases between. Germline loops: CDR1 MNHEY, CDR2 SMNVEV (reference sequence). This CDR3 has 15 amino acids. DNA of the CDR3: TGTGCCAGCAGTCCGGGGACCGGTGGGAATCAGCCCCAGCATTTT. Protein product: CASSPGTGGNQPQHF.

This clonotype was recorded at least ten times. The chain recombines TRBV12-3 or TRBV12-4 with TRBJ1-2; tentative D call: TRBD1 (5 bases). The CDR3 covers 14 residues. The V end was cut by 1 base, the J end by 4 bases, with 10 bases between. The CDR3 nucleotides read TGTGCCAGCAGTTTAGGCAGGGTTAGCTATGGCTACACCTTC. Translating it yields CASSLGRVSYGYTF.

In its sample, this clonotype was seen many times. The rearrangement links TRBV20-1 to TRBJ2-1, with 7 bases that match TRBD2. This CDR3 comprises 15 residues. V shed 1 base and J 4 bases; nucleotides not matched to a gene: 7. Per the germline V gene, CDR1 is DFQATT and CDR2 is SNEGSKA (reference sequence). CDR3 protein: CSARARDYEYNEQFF. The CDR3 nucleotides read TGCAGTGCTAGAGCCCGGGACTACGAATACAATGAGCAGTTCTTC.

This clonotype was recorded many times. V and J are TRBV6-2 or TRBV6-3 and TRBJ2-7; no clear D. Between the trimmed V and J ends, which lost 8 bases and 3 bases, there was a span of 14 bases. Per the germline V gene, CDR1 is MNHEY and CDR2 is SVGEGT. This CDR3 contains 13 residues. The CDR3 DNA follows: TGTGCCAGCGCCCTCCTTCCTTACTACGAGCAGTACTTC. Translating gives CASALLPYYEQYF.

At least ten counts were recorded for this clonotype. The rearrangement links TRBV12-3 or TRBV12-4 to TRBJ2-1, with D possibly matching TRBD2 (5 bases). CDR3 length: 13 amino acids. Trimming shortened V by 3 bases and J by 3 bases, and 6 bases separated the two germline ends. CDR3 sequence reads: CASSLEVYNEQFF. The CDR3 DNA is TGTGCCAGCAGTTTGGAGGTCTACAATGAGCAGTTCTTC.

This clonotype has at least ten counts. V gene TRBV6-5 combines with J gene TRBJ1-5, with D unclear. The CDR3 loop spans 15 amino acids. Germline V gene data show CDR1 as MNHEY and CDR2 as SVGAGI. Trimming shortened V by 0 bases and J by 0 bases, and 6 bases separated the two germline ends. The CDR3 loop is CASSYSGDSNQPQHF. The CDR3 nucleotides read TGTGCCAGCAGTTACTCGGGAGATAGCAATCAGCCCCAGCATTTT.

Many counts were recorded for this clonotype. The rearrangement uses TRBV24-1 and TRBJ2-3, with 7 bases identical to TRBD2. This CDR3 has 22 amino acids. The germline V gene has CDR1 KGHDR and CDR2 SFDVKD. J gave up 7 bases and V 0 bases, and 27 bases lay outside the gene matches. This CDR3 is CATSDLDWIASGNPRLKYTQYF. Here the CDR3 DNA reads TGTGCCACCAGTGATTTGGATTGGATCGCTAGCGGTAACCCGCGGCTGAAATATACGCAGTATTTT.

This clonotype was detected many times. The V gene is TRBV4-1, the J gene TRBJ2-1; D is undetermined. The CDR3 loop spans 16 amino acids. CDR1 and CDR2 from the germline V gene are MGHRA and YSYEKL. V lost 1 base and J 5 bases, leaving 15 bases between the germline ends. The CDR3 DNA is TGCGCCAGCAGCCAAGGGGCCGCGCCTGAAAACAATGAGCAGTTCTTC. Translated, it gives CASSQGAAPENNEQFF.

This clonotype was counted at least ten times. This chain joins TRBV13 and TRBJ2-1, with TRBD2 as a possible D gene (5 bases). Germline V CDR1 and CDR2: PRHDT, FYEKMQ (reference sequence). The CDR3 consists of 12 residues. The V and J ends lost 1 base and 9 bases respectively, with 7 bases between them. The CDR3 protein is CASSLVRAEQFF. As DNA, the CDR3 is TGTGCCAGCAGCTTAGTGAGGGCTGAGCAGTTCTTC.

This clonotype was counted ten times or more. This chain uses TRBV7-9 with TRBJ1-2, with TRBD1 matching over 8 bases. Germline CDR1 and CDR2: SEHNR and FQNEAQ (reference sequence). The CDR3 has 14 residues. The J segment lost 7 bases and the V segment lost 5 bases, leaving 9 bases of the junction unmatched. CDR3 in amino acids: CASSPGQGASGYTF. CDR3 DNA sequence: TGTGCCAGCAGCCCAGGACAGGGAGCGAGTGGCTACACCTTC.

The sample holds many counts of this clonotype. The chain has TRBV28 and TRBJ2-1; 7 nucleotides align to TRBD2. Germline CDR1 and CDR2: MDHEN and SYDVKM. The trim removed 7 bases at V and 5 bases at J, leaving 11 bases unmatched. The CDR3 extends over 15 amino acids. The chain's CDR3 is CASTRWEGLNNEQFF. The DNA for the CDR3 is TGTGCCAGCACGCGGTGGGAGGGCCTTAACAATGAGCAGTTCTTC.

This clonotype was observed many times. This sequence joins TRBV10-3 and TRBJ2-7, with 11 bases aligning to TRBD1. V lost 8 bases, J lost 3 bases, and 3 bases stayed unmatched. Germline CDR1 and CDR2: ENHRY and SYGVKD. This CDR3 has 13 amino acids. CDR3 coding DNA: TGTGCCATCCGGACAGGGGGCAACTACGAGCAGTACTTC. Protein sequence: CAIRTGGNYEQYF.

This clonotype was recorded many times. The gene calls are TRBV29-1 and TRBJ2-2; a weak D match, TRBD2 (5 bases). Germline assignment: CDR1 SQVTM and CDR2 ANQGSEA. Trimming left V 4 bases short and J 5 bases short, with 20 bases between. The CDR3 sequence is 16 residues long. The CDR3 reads CSVVEGIEIGTGELFF. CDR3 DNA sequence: TGCAGCGTTGTCGAGGGAATCGAGATAGGGACCGGGGAGCTGTTTTTT.

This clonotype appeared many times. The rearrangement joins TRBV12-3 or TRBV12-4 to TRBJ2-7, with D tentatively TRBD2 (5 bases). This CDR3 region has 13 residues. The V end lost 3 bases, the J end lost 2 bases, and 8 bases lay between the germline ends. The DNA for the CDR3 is TGTGCCAGCAGTTTCTCCGGGGCCTACGAGCAGTACTTC. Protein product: CASSFSGAYEQYF.

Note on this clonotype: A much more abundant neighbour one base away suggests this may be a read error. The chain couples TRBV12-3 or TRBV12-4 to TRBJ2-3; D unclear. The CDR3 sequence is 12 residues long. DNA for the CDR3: TGTGCCACCCACCGAGGCACATATACGCAGTATTTT. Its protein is CATHRGTYTQYF.

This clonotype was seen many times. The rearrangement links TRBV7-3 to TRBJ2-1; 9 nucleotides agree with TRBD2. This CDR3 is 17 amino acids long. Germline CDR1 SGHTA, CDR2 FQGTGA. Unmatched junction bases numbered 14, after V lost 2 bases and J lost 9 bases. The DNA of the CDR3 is TGTGCCAGCAGCTTACAGCCAGCGGGAGGACCCCTGGGTGAGCAGTTCTTC. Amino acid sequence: CASSLQPAGGPLGEQFF.

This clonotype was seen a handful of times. The CDR3 loop reads CAVEGEGDQPQHF. In DNA form, the CDR3 reads TGTGCCGTGGAGGGTGAAGGGGATCAGCCCCAGCATTTT. The chain uses TRBV7-9 and TRBJ1-5; possibly TRBD1 for D (5 bases). This CDR3 contains 13 residues. V shed 11 bases and J shed 5 bases, with 16 bases lying between them. Germline V gene data show CDR1 as SEHNR and CDR2 as FQNEAQ (reference sequence).

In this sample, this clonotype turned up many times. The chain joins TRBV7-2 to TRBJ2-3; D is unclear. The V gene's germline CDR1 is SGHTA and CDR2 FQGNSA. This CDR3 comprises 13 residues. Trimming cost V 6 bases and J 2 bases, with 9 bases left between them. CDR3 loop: CASRYDNTDTQYF. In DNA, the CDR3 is TGTGCCAGCAGATACGACAACACAGATACGCAGTATTTT.

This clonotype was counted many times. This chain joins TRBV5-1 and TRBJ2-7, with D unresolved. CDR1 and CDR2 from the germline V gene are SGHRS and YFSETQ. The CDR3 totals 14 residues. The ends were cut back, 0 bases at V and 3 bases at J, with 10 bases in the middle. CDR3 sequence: CASSLGQHSYEQYF. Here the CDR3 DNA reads TGCGCCAGCAGCTTGGGACAACACAGCTACGAGCAGTACTTC.

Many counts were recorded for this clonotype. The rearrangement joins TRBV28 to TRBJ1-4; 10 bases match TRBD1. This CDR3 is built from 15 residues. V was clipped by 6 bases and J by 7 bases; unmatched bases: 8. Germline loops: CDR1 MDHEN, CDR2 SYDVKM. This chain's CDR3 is CASRPDRGRIEKLFF. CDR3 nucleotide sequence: TGTGCCAGCAGACCAGACAGGGGGCGCATTGAAAAACTGTTTTTT.

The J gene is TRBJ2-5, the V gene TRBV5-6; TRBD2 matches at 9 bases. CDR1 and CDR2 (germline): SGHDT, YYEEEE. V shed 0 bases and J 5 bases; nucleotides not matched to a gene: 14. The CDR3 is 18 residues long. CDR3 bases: TGTGCCAGCAGCTTGGCCTGGGATAGCGGGGGAGCTTGGGAGACCCAGTACTTC. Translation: CASSLAWDSGGAWETQYF.

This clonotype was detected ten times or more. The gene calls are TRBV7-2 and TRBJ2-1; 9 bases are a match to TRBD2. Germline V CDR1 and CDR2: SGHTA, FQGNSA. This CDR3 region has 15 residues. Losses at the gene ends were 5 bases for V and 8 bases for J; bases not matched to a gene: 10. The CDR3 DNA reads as TGTGCCAGCAGCCCTGTGACTAGCGGCCTGTATGAGCAGTTCTTC. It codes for CASSPVTSGLYEQFF.